The 15 T cell receptor beta chains in this list originate from one sample, sequenced in a study of early T cells in non-severe SARS-CoV-2 infection. TCRdb passed the 5' RACE reads through MiXCR, listing each CDR3 protein once. The profile covers 90,000 to 130,000 distinct CDR3 sequences, with roughly an eighth appearing a single time and less than 3.5% taken by the ten largest. Sequenced input: whole blood. Every receptor here comes from an adult who was a healthcare worker with PCR-confirmed SARS-CoV-2 infection or an uninfected control (not recorded which).

Ten or more counts support this clonotype. J is TRBJ2-7 and V is TRBV24-1; possibly TRBD1 or TRBD2 for D (5 bases each). Germline CDR1 reads KGHDR; CDR2 reads SFDVKD. Trimming took off 5 bases at V and 6 bases at J, with 19 bases between the two ends. The CDR3 spans 15 residues. The CDR3 DNA follows: TGTGCCACCAGTGGGACCGGGACCCGCCCTAGCGAGCAGTACTTC. Protein sequence: CATSGTGTRPSEQYF.

This clonotype has more than one count but fewer than ten. The chain joins TRBV24-1 to TRBJ1-5; no clear D. Trimming left V 4 bases short and J 2 bases short, with 8 bases between. Germline V gene sequence: CDR1 KGHDR, CDR2 SFDVKD. CDR3 size: 14 residues. CDR3 amino acids: CATSEGYGNQPQHF. Here the CDR3 DNA reads TGTGCCACCAGTGAGGGGTATGGCAATCAGCCCCAGCATTTT.

This clonotype occurred a few times. The genes are TRBV28 and TRBJ2-2, with TRBD2 matching 10 bases. The CDR3 spans 16 residues. Looked up from germline, CDR1 is MDHEN and CDR2 is SYDVKM. J was trimmed by 7 bases and V by 6 bases; bases with no gene match: 11. CDR3 amino acids: CASRGGGLASHGELFF. In DNA form, the CDR3 reads TGTGCCAGCAGAGGGGGGGGACTAGCGTCTCACGGGGAGCTGTTTTTT.

In its sample, this clonotype was seen once. The junction shows a germline mismatch at one end, possibly a read error. The chain has TRBV28 and TRBJ2-4; D could derive from TRBD1 or TRBD2 (5 bases each). The CDR3 extends over 12 amino acids. Looked up from germline, CDR1 is MDHEN and CDR2 is SYDVKM. The CDR3 region has the DNA TGTGCCAGCAGTTCGGGGCGACACCTTACCAACTTC. Translating it yields CASSSGRHLTNF.

This clonotype was picked up many times. The chain links TRBV18 to TRBJ1-1, with D possibly TRBD1 on 6 matching bases. The CDR3 is made up of 15 amino acids. From germline, CDR1 is KGHSH and CDR2 LQKENI. V dropped 3 bases and J dropped 1 base, with 12 bases sitting between them. In DNA, the CDR3 is TGTGCCAGCTCACCGGCAGGGGCTAGGAACACTGAAGCTTTCTTT. Amino acids: CASSPAGARNTEAFF.

This clonotype was recorded many times. The gene calls are TRBV6-6 and TRBJ1-6, with TRBD1 matching over 10 bases. CDR1 and CDR2 from the germline V gene are MNHNY and SVGAGI (reference sequence). The CDR3 length is 19 residues. V gave up 5 bases and J gave up 0 bases; unmatched junction bases: 10. CDR3 in DNA: TGTGCCAGCAGTCCGACACCGGGACAGGGGAGCTCCTATAATTCACCCCTCCACTTT. This encodes CASSPTPGQGSSYNSPLHF.

The chain recombines TRBV15 with TRBJ1-3, with a possible D match to TRBD1 (5 bases). V dropped 3 bases and J dropped 0 bases, with 15 bases sitting between them. The CDR3 contains 17 residues. CDR1 LNHNV and CDR2 YYDKDF come from the germline V gene (reference sequence). Here the CDR3 reads CATSSGRQRSSGNTIYF. The CDR3 region has the DNA TGTGCCACCAGCAGTGGGAGACAGCGGAGCTCTGGAAACACCATATATTTT.

The rearrangement joins TRBV20-1 to TRBJ2-4; 9 nucleotides match TRBD2. Germline CDR1 DFQATT, CDR2 SNEGSKA (reference sequence). The V gene end was trimmed by 7 bases and the J gene end by 7 bases; junction bases not matched to a gene: 11. The CDR3 loop spans 14 amino acids. The CDR3 region has the DNA TGCAGTGTCCCTGTTGCGGGAGGGCGGAACATTCAGTACTTC. Amino acids: CSVPVAGGRNIQYF.

This clonotype was counted only a few times. V gene TRBV18 combines with J gene TRBJ2-3; a possible D gene is TRBD2 (6 bases). The CDR3 sequence is 13 residues long. The germline V gene encodes CDR1 KGHSH and CDR2 LQKENI. The V end lost 10 bases, the J end lost 2 bases, and 13 bases lay between the germline ends. The CDR3 loop is CATTAGSTDTQYF. The CDR3 DNA sequence: TGTGCCACCACTGCGGGGTCCACAGATACGCAGTATTTT.

This clonotype was picked up a small number of times. This chain uses TRBV20-1 with TRBJ2-1; D uncertain. The CDR3 is made up of 13 amino acids. V lost 2 bases and J 10 bases, leaving 15 bases between the germline ends. Germline V gene data show CDR1 as DFQATT and CDR2 as SNEGSKA (reference sequence). The CDR3 DNA reads as TGCAGTGCTAGATTTCACGGAACCAACGAGCAGTTCTTC. Translating gives CSARFHGTNEQFF.

The chain recombines TRBV20-1 with TRBJ2-5; perhaps TRBD2 as D (5 bases). This CDR3 comprises 12 residues. CDR1 and CDR2 (germline): DFQATT, SNEGSKA (reference sequence). Trimming took off 2 bases at V and 5 bases at J, with 9 bases between the two ends. The CDR3 protein is CSARSGVETQYF. The CDR3 coding sequence is TGCAGTGCTAGATCCGGGGTGGAGACCCAGTACTTC.

Only a few counts were recorded for this clonotype. The chain has TRBV2 and TRBJ2-5; TRBD1 or TRBD2 may be the D gene (5 bases each). CDR3 length: 12 residues. The V gene lost 7 bases and the J gene lost 5 bases, with 11 bases spanning the gap. Germline values: CDR1 SNHLY, CDR2 FYNNEI. CDR3 sequence reads: CASTRDLETQYF. In DNA, the CDR3 is TGTGCCAGCACTAGGGACCTCGAGACCCAGTACTTC. The whole variable domain, filled in from reference TRBV2 and TRBJ2-5, reads EPEVTQTPSHQVTQMGQEVILRCVPISNHLYFYWYRQILGQKVEFLVSFYNNEISEKSEIFDDQFSVERPDGSNFTLKIRSTKLEDSAMYFCASTRDLETQYFGPGTRLLVL.

The gene calls are TRBV18 and TRBJ2-5; the match to TRBD1 covers 9 bases. Germline loops: CDR1 KGHSH, CDR2 LQKENI. The CDR3 runs 16 residues. J lost 2 bases, V lost 5 bases, and 9 bases had no gene match. CDR3 protein: CASSMTGTGIQETQYF. CDR3 in DNA: TGTGCCAGCTCAATGACCGGGACAGGGATACAAGAGACCCAGTACTTC.

The chain recombines TRBV10-2 with TRBJ1-6, with D unresolved. CDR1 and CDR2 from the germline V gene are WSHSY and SAAADI. V was trimmed by 8 bases and J by 0 bases, leaving 11 bases between them. This CDR3 has 15 residues. DNA for the CDR3: TGCGCCAGCCTTCGAGAAAGCTCCTATAATTCACCCCTCCACTTT. Translating gives CASLRESSYNSPLHF.

Regarding this clonotype: Its ends do not fully match the called genes, so a read error is possible. J is TRBJ1-1 and V is TRBV4-1; tentative D call: TRBD1 (5 bases). In germline, CDR1 is MGHRA, CDR2 YSYEKL. The CDR3 totals 11 residues. In DNA, the CDR3 is TGCGCCAGCAGCCAAAGAGACGCCAGGGTCTTT. Translating gives CASSQRDARVF.